The 3 T cell receptor beta chains below were found in one sample sequenced in a study of blood T cells in healthy people across ages. PCR was performed a second time for 7 to 11 cycles using a sample-barcoded 5' primer and a J-beta primer mix. TCRdb ran MiXCR on the 5' RACE reads and lists one entry per CDR3 protein. Among almost 800,000 distinct CDR3 sequences listed, 58% were seen once. Sequencing was performed on blood. The source of these receptors is a man aged 25-45 years in good health.

This chain uses TRBV4-3 with TRBJ2-5; weak D call: TRBD1 (5 bases). The CDR3 is 16 amino acids. The V gene's germline CDR1 is LGHNA and CDR2 YSLEER. Trimming removed 0 bases at V and 5 bases at J, with 16 bases between. Here the CDR3 reads CASSQDFTGDVETQYF. CDR3 DNA sequence: TGCGCCAGCAGCCAAGACTTCACAGGAGATGTGGAGACCCAGTACTTC.

There are a few counts of this clonotype. V usage is TRBV5-4 and J usage is TRBJ1-2, with 7 bases aligning to TRBD1. The CDR3 runs to 13 residues. The V and J ends lost 6 bases and 3 bases, in that order; junction bases with no gene match: 5. CDR1 is SGHNT and CDR2 is YYREEE in the germline V gene (reference sequence). The CDR3 DNA sequence: TGTGCCAGCAACAGGGGAGGGGACTATGGCTACACCTTC. Its protein product is CASNRGGDYGYTF.

The chain uses TRBV6-1 and TRBJ1-1; unclear D gene. The V and J ends lost 3 bases and 5 bases respectively, with 10 bases between them. The CDR3 runs 13 residues. Germline CDR1 reads MNHNS; CDR2 reads SASEGT. The CDR3 DNA is TGTGCCAGCAGTGAGAAGCCGGGAACTGAAGCTTTCTTT. It yields the protein CASSEKPGTEAFF.